The clone carrying this TCR beta chain was found many times. Its matching antigen is unknown. At one end, the junction sequence differs from germline, possibly due to a read error. Germline V gives CDR1 SGHRS, CDR2 YFSETQ. CDR3 length: 12 amino acids. TCRdb independently ran MiXCR on the 5' RACE reads; one entry per CDR3 protein. The sample lists about 66,000 distinct CDR3 sequences, 3.5% to 5% seen once, with around 6.9% in the top ten. The data derive from a study of neurological immune-mediated disorders. Points from the study as a whole: None of the CDR3 amino acid sequences of expanded clones were shared across subjects, and this suggested private repertoires in all groups.

This TCR was sampled from a man aged 25 to 40 with multiple sclerosis. Sequenced input: PBMCs. The chain employs TRBV5-1 and TRBJ1-2; 12 bases map to TRBD1. The CDR3 region is CASSPGQGAYNF. CDR3 sequence (DNA): TGCGCCAGCAGCCCGGGACAGGGGGCGTATAACTTC.